This T cell receptor (beta chain) is from a study of identical twins. This clonotype was counted many times. Trimming cost V 5 bases and J 2 bases; bases outside gene matches: 7. The CDR3 has 15 residues. Germline loops: CDR1 MDHEN, CDR2 SYDVKM. TCRdb recomputed calls from the 5' RACE reads with MiXCR, one row per CDR3 protein. The sample contains approximately 890,000 distinct CDR3 sequences, more than 9% of which appear only once. The same data also contributed to another study, on yellow fever vaccine responses in identical twins. That paper notes: Twins' T cell vaccine responses reportedly looked partly convergent, partly personalized.

The chain links TRBV28 to TRBJ2-7, with TRBD2 identical over 9 bases. The sequencing sample was made of PBMCs. This sequence originates from a woman aged 18-29 years in good health. CDR3 in DNA: TGTGCCAGCAGTCCCGGACTAGCGATTACCTACGAGCAGTACTTC. Protein: CASSPGLAITYEQYF.